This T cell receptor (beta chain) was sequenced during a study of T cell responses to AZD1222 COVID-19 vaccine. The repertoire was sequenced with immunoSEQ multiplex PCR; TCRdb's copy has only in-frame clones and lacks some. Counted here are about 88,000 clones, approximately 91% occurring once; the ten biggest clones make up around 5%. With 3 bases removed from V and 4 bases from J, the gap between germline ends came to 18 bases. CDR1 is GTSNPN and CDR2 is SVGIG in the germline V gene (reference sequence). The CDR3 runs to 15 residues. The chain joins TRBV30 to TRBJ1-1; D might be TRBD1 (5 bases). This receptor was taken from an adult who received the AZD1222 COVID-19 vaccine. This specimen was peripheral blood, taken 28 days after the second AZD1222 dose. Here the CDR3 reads CAWSTTVGGGTEAFF. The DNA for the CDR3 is TGTGCCTGGAGCACCACGGTTGGGGGGGGCACTGAAGCTTTCTTT. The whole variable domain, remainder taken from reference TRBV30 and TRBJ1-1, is SQTIHQWPATLVQPVGSPLSLECTVEGTSNPNLYWYRQAAGRGLQLLFYSVGIGQISSEVPQNLSASRPQDRQFILSSKKLLLSDSGFYLCAWSTTVGGGTEAFFGQGTRLTVV.